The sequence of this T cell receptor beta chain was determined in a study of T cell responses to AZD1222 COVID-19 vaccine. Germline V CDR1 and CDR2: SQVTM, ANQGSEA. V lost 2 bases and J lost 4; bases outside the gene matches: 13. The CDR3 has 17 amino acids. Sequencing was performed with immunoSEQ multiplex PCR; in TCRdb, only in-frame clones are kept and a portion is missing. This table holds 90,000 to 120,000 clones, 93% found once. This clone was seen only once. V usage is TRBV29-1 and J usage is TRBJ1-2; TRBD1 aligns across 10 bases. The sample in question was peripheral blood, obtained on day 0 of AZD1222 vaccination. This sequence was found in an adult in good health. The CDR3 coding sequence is TGCAGCGTTGAAAGGGCACCCGGGACAGGGGCTCGCTATGGCTACACCTTC. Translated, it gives CSVERAPGTGARYGYTF.